The sequence of this TCR beta chain was determined in a study of blood T cell repertoires in COVID-19. Turning to the study itself: Sources were T cells, B-cell-depleted T cells, or PBMCs; the material itself was cDNA or gDNA.

In the study's own analysis: Amplified reference gene primers provided the basis for estimating nucleated cell counts. Repertoires were generated with immunoSEQ multiplex PCR, while TCRdb's copy carries only in-frame clones and drops some. That table is the source of V, J and clone size, and D and trimming were worked out from the DNA. Among over 200,000 clones listed, under 90% were seen once. The TCR sequence derives from a man aged 60 to 69 who had recovered from COVID-19. Sequencing used PBMCs or T cells enriched from blood (not recorded which).

The CDR3 sequence: CASTRAGWDTEAFF. In DNA form, the CDR3 reads TGTGCCAGCACCAGAGCAGGATGGGACACTGAAGCTTTCTTT. This sequence joins TRBV9 and TRBJ1-1; D ambiguous. Trimming removed 6 bases at V and 3 bases at J, with 15 bases between. CDR1 and CDR2 from the germline V gene are SGDLS and YYNGEE. The CDR3 length is 14 residues. Together with reference TRBV9 and TRBJ1-1, the CDR3 gives the full variable domain: DSGVTQTPKHLITATGQRVTLRCSPRSGDLSVYWYQQSLDQGLQFLIQYYNGEERAKGNILERFSAQQFPDLHSELNLSSLELGDSALYFCASTRAGWDTEAFFGQGTRLTVV.